This T cell receptor (beta chain) is from a study of T-cell memory formation after mild COVID-19. Study details: The two donors had largely donor-specific TCR clusters.

This clonotype has more than one count but fewer than ten. Constant-segment primers and 5'RACE yielded cDNA libraries for TCR alpha and TCR beta, each carrying sample barcodes and UMIs. TCRdb itself ran the 5' RACE reads through MiXCR, one entry per CDR3 protein. In the table there are hundreds of thousands of distinct CDR3 sequences, around 24% of which are singletons. Germline lookup yields CDR1 MDHEN and CDR2 SYDVKM. V lost 6 bases to trimming and J lost 7 bases, with 22 bases between them. CDR3 length equals 16 residues. The receptor was isolated from an adult woman who had mild COVID-19 (a few samples of this study predate the infection). Cell type and time point are not known. The gene calls are TRBV28 and TRBJ1-5; no firm D call. The sequenced sample consisted of PBMCs or a T cell subset sorted from them (not recorded which). The CDR3 spells CASRPPGGVRAQPQHF. The CDR3 coding sequence is TGTGCCAGCAGGCCCCCGGGCGGGGTCCGGGCCCAGCCCCAGCATTTT.